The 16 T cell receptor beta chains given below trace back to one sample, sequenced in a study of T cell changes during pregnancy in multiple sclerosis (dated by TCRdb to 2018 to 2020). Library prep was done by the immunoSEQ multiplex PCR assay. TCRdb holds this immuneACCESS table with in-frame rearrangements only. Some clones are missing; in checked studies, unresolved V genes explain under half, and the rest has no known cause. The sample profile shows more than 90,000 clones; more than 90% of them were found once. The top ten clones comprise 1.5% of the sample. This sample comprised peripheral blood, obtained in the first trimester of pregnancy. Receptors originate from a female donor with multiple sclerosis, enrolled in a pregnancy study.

The CDR3 nucleotides are TGTGCCAGCAGTGAGGCACAGGGACTGAACACTGAAGCTTTCTTT. Residues: CASSEAQGLNTEAFF. The genes are TRBV6-1 and TRBJ1-1; TRBD1 is a possible D gene (6 bases). Trimming took 3 bases from V and 0 from J, leaving 11 bases between them. The CDR3 is 15 residues long. Germline CDR1 is MNHNS and CDR2 is SASEGT.

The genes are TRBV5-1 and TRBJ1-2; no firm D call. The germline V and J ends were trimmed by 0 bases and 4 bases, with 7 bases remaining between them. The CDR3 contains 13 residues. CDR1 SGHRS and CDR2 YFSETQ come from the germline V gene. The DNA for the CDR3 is TGCGCCAGCAGCTTGGAGCAGCGCTATGGCTACACCTTC. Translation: CASSLEQRYGYTF.

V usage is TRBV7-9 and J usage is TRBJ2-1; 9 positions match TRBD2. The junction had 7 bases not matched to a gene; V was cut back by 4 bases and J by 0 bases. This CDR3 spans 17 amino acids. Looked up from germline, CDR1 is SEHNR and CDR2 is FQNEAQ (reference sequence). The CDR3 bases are TGTGCCAGCAGCTCGCGACTAGCGGTTAGCTCCTACAATGAGCAGTTCTTC. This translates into CASSSRLAVSSYNEQFF.

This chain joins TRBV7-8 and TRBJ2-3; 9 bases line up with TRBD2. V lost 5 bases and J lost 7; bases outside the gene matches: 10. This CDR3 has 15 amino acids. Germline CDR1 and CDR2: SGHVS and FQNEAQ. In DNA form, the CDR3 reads TGTGCCAGCAGCCCTGGAGGTAGCGGGAGCAATACGCAGTATTTT. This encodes CASSPGGSGSNTQYF.

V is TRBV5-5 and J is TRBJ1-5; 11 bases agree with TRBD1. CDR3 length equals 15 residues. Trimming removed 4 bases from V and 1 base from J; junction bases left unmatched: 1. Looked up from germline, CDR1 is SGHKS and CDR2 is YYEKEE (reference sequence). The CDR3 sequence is CASSRDRGSNQPQHF. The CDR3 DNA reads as TGTGCCAGCAGCAGGGACAGGGGGAGCAATCAGCCCCAGCATTTT. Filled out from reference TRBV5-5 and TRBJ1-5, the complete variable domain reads DAGVTQSPTHLIKTRGQQVTLRCSPISGHKSVSWYQQVLGQGPQFIFQYYEKEERGRGNFPDRFSARQFPNYSSELNVNALLLGDSALYLCASSRDRGSNQPQHFGDGTRLSIL.

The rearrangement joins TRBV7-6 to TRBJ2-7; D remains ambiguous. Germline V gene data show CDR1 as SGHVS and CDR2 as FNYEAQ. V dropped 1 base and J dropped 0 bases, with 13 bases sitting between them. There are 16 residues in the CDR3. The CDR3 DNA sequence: TGTGCCAGCAGCTTAGTAGTGCGCGGCGACTCCTACGAGCAGTACTTC. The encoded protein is CASSLVVRGDSYEQYF.

CDR3 residues: CATSRGRGLAGGEQFF. The CDR3 DNA is TGTGCCACCAGCAGAGGTAGGGGACTAGCGGGAGGTGAGCAGTTCTTC. The chain recombines TRBV15 with TRBJ2-1, with 15 bases matching TRBD2. The CDR3 loop spans 16 amino acids. V trimming: 1 base; J trimming: 9 bases; junction bases outside the gene matches: 4. CDR1 and CDR2 from the germline V gene are LNHNV and YYDKDF (reference sequence).

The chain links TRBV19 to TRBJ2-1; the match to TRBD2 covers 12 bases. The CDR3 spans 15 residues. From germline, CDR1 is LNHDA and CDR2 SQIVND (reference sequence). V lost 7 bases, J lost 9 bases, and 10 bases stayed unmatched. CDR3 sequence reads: CASTMRLAGVFEQFF. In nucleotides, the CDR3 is TGTGCCAGTACTATGAGACTAGCGGGAGTCTTTGAGCAGTTCTTC.

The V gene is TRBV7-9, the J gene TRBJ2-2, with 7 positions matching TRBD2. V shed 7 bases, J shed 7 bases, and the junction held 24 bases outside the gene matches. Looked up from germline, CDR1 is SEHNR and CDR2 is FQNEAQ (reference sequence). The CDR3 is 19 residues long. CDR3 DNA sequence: TGTGCCAGCACCCAATCCTTGCAGCGGGACCCCACCCCGGGCGGGGAGCTGTTTTTT. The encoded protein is CASTQSLQRDPTPGGELFF. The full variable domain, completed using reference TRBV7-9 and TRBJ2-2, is DTGVSQNPRHKITKRGQNVTFRCDPISEHNRLYWYRQTLGQGPEFLTYFQNEAQLEKSRLLSDRFSAERPKGSFSTLEIQRTEQGDSAMYLCASTQSLQRDPTPGGELFFGEGSRLTVL.

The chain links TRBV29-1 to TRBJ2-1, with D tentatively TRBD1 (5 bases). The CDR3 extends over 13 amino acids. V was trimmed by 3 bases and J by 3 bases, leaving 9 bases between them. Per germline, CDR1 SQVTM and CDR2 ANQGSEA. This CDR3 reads CSVDYDSYNEQFF. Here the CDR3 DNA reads TGCAGCGTTGACTACGACAGCTACAATGAGCAGTTCTTC.

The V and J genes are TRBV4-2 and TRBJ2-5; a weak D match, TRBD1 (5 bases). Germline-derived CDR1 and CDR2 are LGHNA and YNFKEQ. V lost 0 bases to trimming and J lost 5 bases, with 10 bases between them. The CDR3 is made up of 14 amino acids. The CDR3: CASSQDGPGETQYF. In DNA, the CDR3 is TGTGCCAGCAGCCAAGATGGGCCAGGGGAGACCCAGTACTTC.

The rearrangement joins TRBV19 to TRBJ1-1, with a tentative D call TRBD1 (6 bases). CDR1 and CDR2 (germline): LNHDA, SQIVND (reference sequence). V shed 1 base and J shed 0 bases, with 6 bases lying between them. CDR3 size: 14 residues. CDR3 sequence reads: CASSIGTVNTEAFF. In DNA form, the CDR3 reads TGTGCCAGTAGTATAGGGACAGTGAACACTGAAGCTTTCTTT.

CDR3 region: CASSSREGGEQFF. CDR3 in DNA: TGTGCCAGCTCTTCCCGGGAGGGTGGGGAGCAGTTCTTC. The rearrangement links TRBV18 to TRBJ2-1; 8 bases fit TRBD2. Germline V CDR1 and CDR2: KGHSH, LQKENI. The CDR3 has 13 residues. V gave up 6 bases and J gave up 10 bases; unmatched junction bases: 8.

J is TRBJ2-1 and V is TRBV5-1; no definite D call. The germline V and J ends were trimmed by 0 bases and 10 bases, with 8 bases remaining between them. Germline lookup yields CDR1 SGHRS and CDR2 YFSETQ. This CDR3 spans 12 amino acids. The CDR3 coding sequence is TGCGCCAGCAGCTTGGGGAGCCCCGAGCAGTTCTTC. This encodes CASSLGSPEQFF.

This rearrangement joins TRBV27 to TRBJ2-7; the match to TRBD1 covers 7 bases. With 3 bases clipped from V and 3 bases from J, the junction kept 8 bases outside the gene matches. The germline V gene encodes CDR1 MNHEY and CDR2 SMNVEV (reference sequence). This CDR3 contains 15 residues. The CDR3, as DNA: TGTGCCAGCAGTTTGACTCGGGACAGTTTCTACGAGCAGTACTTC. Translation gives CASSLTRDSFYEQYF.

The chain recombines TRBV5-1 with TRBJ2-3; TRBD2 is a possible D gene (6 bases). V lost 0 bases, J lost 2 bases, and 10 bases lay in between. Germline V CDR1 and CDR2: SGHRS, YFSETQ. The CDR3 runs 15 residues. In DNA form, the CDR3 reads TGCGCCAGCAGCTTGGAACCGGGAGTCACAGATACGCAGTATTTT. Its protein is CASSLEPGVTDTQYF. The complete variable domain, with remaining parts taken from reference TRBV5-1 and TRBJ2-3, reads KAGVTQTPRYLIKTRGQQVTLSCSPISGHRSVSWYQQTPGQGLQFLFEYFSETQRNKGNFPGRFSGRQFSNSRSEMNVSTLELGDSALYLCASSLEPGVTDTQYFGPGTRLTVL.